This T cell receptor beta chain was recorded in a study of PD-1 blockade in classical Hodgkin lymphoma. The wider study: The patients were dosed with nivolumab 3 mg/kg, infused intravenously every 2 weeks. Study observations and caveats: A significant rise in TCR diversity by C4D1 was seen for CD4+ but not CD8+ cells. Diminished baseline TCR diversity has been reported in newly diagnosed patients relative to healthy donors.

In the case of this clone: What it recognizes is unknown.

This CDR3 spans 16 amino acids. CDR1 GTSNPN and CDR2 SVGIG come from the germline V gene (reference sequence). Trimming shortened V by 3 bases and J by 0 bases, and 18 bases separated the two germline ends. The protocol was immunoSEQ multiplex PCR, while the TCRdb copy is restricted to in-frame clones and leaves out a portion. The repertoire holds under 100,000 clones, with around 90% as singletons. Exposure to brentuximab vedotin varied, and each patient had relapsed following autologous stem cell transplantation. The receptor comes from a human donor with classical Hodgkin lymphoma. The chain links TRBV30 to TRBJ2-7, with TRBD2 as a possible D gene (5 bases). Material: peripheral blood mononuclear cells (PBMCs), obtained before the second cycle of nivolumab. The CDR3 DNA reads as TGTGCCTGGAGCGGGCTCGGGCAGCGGAGCTCCTACGAGCAGTACTTC. Its translation: CAWSGLGQRSSYEQYF.